Here is one T cell receptor (beta chain) with its context. This entry comes from a study of blood T cell repertoires in COVID-19. TCRdb keeps only in-frame clones here, not all; method: immunoSEQ multiplex PCR. The data hold over 85,000 clones, with 70% to 90% observed a single time. The sample comprised peripheral blood. The sequence derives from an elderly woman with acute or convalescent COVID-19.

CDR3 nucleotide sequence: TGTGCCAGCAGCGTAGGGACAGGGACCGTCGGCACTGAAGCTTTCTTT. As protein: CASSVGTGTVGTEAFF. The chain joins TRBV9 to TRBJ1-1, with TRBD1 matching over 8 bases. The CDR3 runs to 16 residues. The junction had 8 bases not matched to a gene; V was cut back by 0 bases and J by 4 bases. Germline V gives CDR1 SGDLS, CDR2 YYNGEE.